This T cell receptor beta chain was retrieved from a study of HIV-infected patients and healthy controls. This clonotype was found many times. No antigen is known for it. Antiretroviral therapy had run roughly three months, about 14 weeks, before follow-up blood collection. No cell fractionation was done, so the repertoire covers all unsorted peripheral blood T cells. The V gene lost 0 bases and the J gene lost 1 base, with 6 bases spanning the gap. This CDR3 spans 14 amino acids. Per the germline V gene, CDR1 is KGHSH and CDR2 is LQKENI. Reverse transcription used around 480 ng RNA and constant-region primers for alpha and beta. Each of the alpha and beta chains got its own library through chain-specific third strand synthesis with indices. TCRdb reprocessed the 5' RACE reads via MiXCR and lists one record per CDR3 protein. This table has under 7,000 distinct CDR3 sequences, around 8.6% appearing once.

Findings of the study overall: Apparent post-therapy Gini recovery among HIV-infected patients was not reproduced with size-matched repertoires. HIV+ repertoires were severely depleted of MAIT alpha-chain CDR3s, unlike healthy controls.

Sample: blood, taken during antiretroviral therapy. The sequence was obtained from an adult with HIV infection. The J gene is TRBJ1-1, the V gene TRBV18; D is uncertain. CDR3 bases: TGTGCCAGCTCACCACCATACAGGAACACTGAAGCTTTCTTT. Protein product: CASSPPYRNTEAFF.